Each of the 5 T cell receptor beta chains below was sequenced from the same sample in a study of blood T cell repertoires in COVID-19. Generated by immunoSEQ multiplex PCR, the TCRdb table keeps only in-frame clones and is missing some. The sample has 200,000 or so clones; around 84% are singletons. Input material: peripheral blood. The receptors originated from a man in his 60s with acute or convalescent COVID-19.

The rearrangement joins TRBV6-4 to TRBJ2-5; 7 bases match TRBD1. Germline V gives CDR1 MRHNA, CDR2 SNTAGT. Unmatched junction bases numbered 4, after V lost 2 bases and J lost 4 bases. This CDR3 is 14 amino acids long. The CDR3 reads CASSDRGRRETQYF. For the CDR3, the DNA is TGTGCCAGCAGTGACAGGGGGCGCAGAGAGACCCAGTACTTC.

The rearrangement uses TRBV6-4 and TRBJ2-6; D perhaps matches TRBD2 (5 bases). CDR3 length: 18 amino acids. V gave up 0 bases and J gave up 1 base, with 13 bases separating them. CDR1 and CDR2 from the germline V gene are MRHNA and SNTAGT. The CDR3 nucleotides read TGTGCCAGCAGTGACTCGGGCAGAGAGGGTTCTGGGGCCAACGTCCTGACTTTC. The encoded protein is CASSDSGREGSGANVLTF.

The chain combines TRBV3-1 (or the pseudogene TRBV3-2) with TRBJ1-4, with 10 bases fitting TRBD1. The germline V gene encodes CDR1 LGHDT and CDR2 YNNKEL (reference sequence). The CDR3 is 15 residues long. Trimming removed 5 bases from V and 8 bases from J; junction bases left unmatched: 8. CDR3 nucleotides: TGTGCCAGCAGCGACCGGGACAGGGGTGACGAAAAACTGTTTTTT. Its protein is CASSDRDRGDEKLFF.

The chain employs TRBV27 and TRBJ2-7, with 8 bases that match TRBD1. The CDR3 has 15 residues. J lost 4 bases, V lost 2 bases, and 7 bases had no gene match. Germline-derived CDR1 and CDR2 are MNHEY and SMNVEV (reference sequence). This chain's CDR3 is CASSLAPGGAYEQYF. CDR3 DNA: TGTGCCAGCAGTTTAGCGCCAGGGGGCGCTTACGAGCAGTACTTC.

This clone has only a few counts. The V and J genes are TRBV6-5 and TRBJ1-6; tentative D call: TRBD1 (5 bases). Germline-derived CDR1 and CDR2 are MNHEY and SVGAGI. V was clipped by 8 bases and J by 8 bases, with 19 bases between them. The CDR3 contains 15 residues. The CDR3 sequence: CASGNPGSGYSPLHF. For the CDR3, the DNA is TGTGCCAGCGGGAACCCAGGGTCCGGTTATTCACCCCTCCACTTT.